The 9 T cell receptor beta chains below were found in one sample sequenced in a study of CD8 T cells in Susac syndrome. An amount of RNA that ranged from 0.5 to 1 ug was reverse transcribed with random hexamers. MiXCR, applied by TCRdb to the immunoSEQ multiplex PCR reads, yields one record per CDR3 protein. The table has 92,000 or so distinct CDR3 sequences, about 95% seen once. Sequencing used CD8+ T cells from PBMCs. The source of these receptors is a human donor with Susac syndrome.

The rearrangement links TRBV20-1 to TRBJ1-5; 9 bases fit TRBD1. The CDR3 is 17 residues long. Trimming took 5 bases from V and 0 from J; bases not matched to a gene: 11. CDR1 is DFQATT and CDR2 is SNEGSKA in the germline V gene (reference sequence). CDR3 coding DNA: TGCAGTGCTCTCCCGGGACAGGGCTCACATAGCAATCAGCCCCAGCATTTT. As protein: CSALPGQGSHSNQPQHF.

This chain links TRBV30 with TRBJ2-7; D is uncertain. The V end lost 1 base, the J end lost 7 bases, and 14 bases lay between the germline ends. Per the germline V gene, CDR1 is GTSNPN and CDR2 is SVGIG (reference sequence). There are 13 residues in the CDR3. CDR3 nucleotide sequence: TGTGCCTGGAGTGGGACGGCTGTGGGGGAGCAGTACTTC. Protein sequence: CAWSGTAVGEQYF.

V is TRBV13 and J is TRBJ2-1, with 8 bases aligning to TRBD1. The CDR3 covers 16 residues. Trimming removed 3 bases from V and 4 bases from J; junction bases left unmatched: 8. Germline CDR1 reads PRHDT; CDR2 reads FYEKMQ (reference sequence). The DNA for the CDR3 is TGTGCCAGCAGCTTGAGCCGGGACAGGAGGTACAATGAGCAGTTCTTC. Protein product: CASSLSRDRRYNEQFF. The full variable domain, its missing parts supplied by reference TRBV13 and TRBJ2-1, is AAGVIQSPRHLIKEKRETATLKCYPIPRHDTVYWYQQGPGQDPQFLISFYEKMQSDKGSIPDRFSAQQFSDYHSELNMSSLELGDSALYFCASSLSRDRRYNEQFFGPGTRLTVL.

This chain uses TRBV2 with TRBJ1-2; TRBD1 matches 8 bases. Looked up from germline, CDR1 is SNHLY and CDR2 is FYNNEI. CDR3 length: 13 amino acids. With V trimmed by 10 bases and J by 5 bases, 9 bases remained unmatched. This CDR3 is CATSTGEEYGYTF. The CDR3 DNA reads TGTGCCACATCGACAGGGGAGGAGTATGGCTACACCTTC. Variable domain in full (rest from reference TRBV2 and TRBJ1-2): EPEVTQTPSHQVTQMGQEVILRCVPISNHLYFYWYRQILGQKVEFLVSFYNNEISEKSEIFDDQFSVERPDGSNFTLKIRSTKLEDSAMYFCATSTGEEYGYTFGSGTRLTVV.

This clonotype was recorded once. This chain uses TRBV30 with TRBJ1-1; 9 bases agree with TRBD1. The CDR3 runs to 14 residues. Looked up from germline, CDR1 is GTSNPN and CDR2 is SVGIG (reference sequence). The J segment lost 2 bases and the V segment lost 3 bases, leaving 4 bases of the junction unmatched. The CDR3 bases are TGTGCCTGGAGCCCGGACAGGGGAAACACTGAAGCTTTCTTT. Translated, it gives CAWSPDRGNTEAFF.

This chain uses TRBV6-5 with TRBJ1-1, with TRBD1 as a possible D gene (5 bases). Germline CDR1 is MNHEY and CDR2 is SVGAGI. This CDR3 contains 15 residues. Trimming pared 4 bases from V and 2 bases from J, leaving 14 bases between. The CDR3 loop is CASSWTGTDNTEAFF. The CDR3 nucleotides read TGTGCCAGCAGTTGGACCGGGACTGATAACACTGAAGCTTTCTTT.

Notes on this clonotype: Lacking the conserved final phenylalanine or tryptophan, this CDR3 likely reflects a read error. The limits of the CDR3 on the DNA are not certain, so only TCRdb's listed CDR3 is given. The V call is TRBV30, the J call TRBJ1-2. CDR1 is GTSNPN and CDR2 is SVGIG in the germline V gene (reference sequence). The CDR3 length is 11 residues, termini included. This chain's CDR3 is CAWSVLTDLSL.

The genes are TRBV28 and TRBJ1-1; D is undetermined. Deletions cut 7 bases from V and 5 bases from J, with 8 bases between. The CDR3 contains 11 residues. Germline V gives CDR1 MDHEN, CDR2 SYDVKM. Written as DNA, the CDR3 is TGTGCCAGCACCGCGTTGACTGAAGCTTTCTTT. Its protein product is CASTALTEAFF. The complete variable domain, with remaining parts taken from reference TRBV28 and TRBJ1-1, reads DVKVTQSSRYLVKRTGEKVFLECVQDMDHENMFWYRQDPGLGLRLIYFSYDVKMKEKGDIPEGYSVSREKKERFSLILESASTNQTSMYLCASTALTEAFFGQGTRLTVV.

V gene TRBV28 combines with J gene TRBJ2-1; maybe TRBD2 (5 bases). The V end lost 5 bases, the J end lost 6 bases, and 11 bases lay between the germline ends. Germline CDR1 and CDR2: MDHEN and SYDVKM. The CDR3 has 13 residues. CDR3 nucleotide sequence: TGTGCCAGCAGTACCGGACTGGGCAATGAGCAGTTCTTC. Translating gives CASSTGLGNEQFF.